The 28 T cell receptor beta chains below were found in one sample sequenced in a study of STAT3 mutations in large granular lymphocyte leukemia. Overall study findings and caveats: In T-cell large granular lymphocyte leukemia, about half of patients showed multiple immunodominant subclonotypes.

Profiled with immunoSEQ multiplex PCR; TCRdb holds only in-frame clones, not every one. Of 2,000 to 3,000 clones listed, around 32% were seen once; the top ten hold about 60%. No antigen is known for these receptors. Sequenced material: PBMCs. The origin of the receptors is a human donor with T large granular lymphocyte leukemia. Some clones in this sample may be carry-over from other donors' samples.

The chain combines TRBV4-1 with TRBJ1-2; D is uncertain. From germline, CDR1 is MGHRA and CDR2 YSYEKL. V shed 1 base and J shed 3 bases, with 3 bases lying between them. This CDR3 has 12 amino acids. Written as DNA, the CDR3 is TGCGCCAGCAGCCAAGCCGACTATGGCTACACCTTC. This sequence encodes CASSQADYGYTF.

This chain uses TRBV30 with TRBJ2-7, with TRBD2 matching over 7 bases. Germline loops: CDR1 GTSNPN, CDR2 SVGIG (reference sequence). The V gene end was trimmed by 3 bases and the J gene end by 9 bases; junction bases not matched to a gene: 11. CDR3 length: 13 amino acids. CDR3 in DNA: TGTGCCTGGAGGTCACCGGGACTATACCCGCAGTACTTC. Translating it yields CAWRSPGLYPQYF.

This clone was counted between two and nine times. The chain employs TRBV30 and TRBJ1-2; a possible D gene is TRBD1 (6 bases). Trimming cost V 0 bases and J 9 bases, with 11 bases left between them. Germline V CDR1 and CDR2: GTSNPN, SVGIG (reference sequence). There are 12 residues in the CDR3. CDR3 bases: TGTGCCTGGAGTGTAAGGCAGGGGAGCTACACCTTC. Encoded protein: CAWSVRQGSYTF. The entire variable domain, with the rest obtained from reference TRBV30 and TRBJ1-2, is as follows: SQTIHQWPATLVQPVGSPLSLECTVEGTSNPNLYWYRQAAGRGLQLLFYSVGIGQISSEVPQNLSASRPQDRQFILSSKKLLLSDSGFYLCAWSVRQGSYTFGSGTRLTVV.

This clone has a single count. The chain uses TRBV7-9 and TRBJ1-1; no definite D call. The V gene's germline CDR1 is SEHNR and CDR2 FQNEAQ (reference sequence). V lost 5 bases to trimming and J lost 8 bases, with 9 bases between them. The CDR3 totals 11 residues. The CDR3 DNA reads as TGTGCCAGCAGCCCCCAAGAAGAAGCTTTCTTT. This encodes CASSPQEEAFF.

This clone is medium-sized. The genes are TRBV5-3 and TRBJ1-1; D ambiguous. TRBV5-3 is treated as an ORF (open reading frame) with a function not yet certain. V lost 3 bases to trimming and J lost 0 bases, with 12 bases between them. The CDR3 is 15 amino acids. The CDR3 loop reads CARSYYRALNTEAFF. The CDR3, as DNA: TGTGCCAGAAGCTACTACAGAGCTCTGAACACTGAAGCTTTCTTT.

The chain recombines TRBV7-9 with TRBJ2-5; TRBD2 aligns across 12 bases. The germline CDR1 and CDR2 sequences are SEHNR and FQNEAQ (reference sequence). The CDR3 runs 15 residues. After removal of 1 base from V and 3 bases from J, the junction contained 0 bases not matched to a gene. Here the CDR3 reads CASSLGTSGEETQYF. The CDR3 region has the DNA TGTGCCAGCAGCTTAGGGACTAGCGGGGAAGAGACCCAGTACTTC.

A few counts support this clone. This rearrangement joins TRBV19 to TRBJ1-6; D is possibly TRBD1 (5 bases). This CDR3 region has 14 residues. CDR1 and CDR2 from the germline V gene are LNHDA and SQIVND (reference sequence). V lost 3 bases to trimming and J lost 6 bases, with 9 bases between them. CDR3 coding DNA: TGTGCCAGTAGTATGGGGCTGGTTAATTCACCCCTCCACTTT. It specifies CASSMGLVNSPLHF.

The chain uses TRBV29-1 and TRBJ1-2, with D perhaps TRBD1 (6 bases). Germline CDR1 SQVTM, CDR2 ANQGSEA. This CDR3 contains 15 residues. Trimming shortened V by 3 bases and J by 4 bases, and 18 bases separated the two germline ends. Here the CDR3 reads CSVDQTQGLLYGYTF. In DNA, the CDR3 is TGCAGCGTTGATCAAACACAGGGTCTTCTCTATGGCTACACCTTC.

The rearrangement links TRBV29-1 to TRBJ1-1, with D possibly matching TRBD1 (6 bases). Germline CDR1 reads SQVTM; CDR2 reads ANQGSEA. Trimming shortened V by 0 bases and J by 1 base, and 12 bases separated the two germline ends. The CDR3 length is 15 residues. The CDR3 DNA sequence: TGCAGCGTTGAAGATGTGCCCAGGGGGAACACTGAAGCTTTCTTT. Encoded protein: CSVEDVPRGNTEAFF.

V usage is TRBV28 and J usage is TRBJ1-2; no clear D. Germline-derived CDR1 and CDR2 are MDHEN and SYDVKM. The CDR3 has 14 residues. The V end lost 1 base, the J end lost 5 bases, and 11 bases lay between the germline ends. The CDR3 here is CASSLYGEGYGYTF. The CDR3 nucleotides read TGTGCCAGCAGTTTATATGGGGAAGGGTATGGCTACACCTTC.

The rearrangement links TRBV18 to TRBJ1-2; D perhaps matches TRBD1 (5 bases). Germline lookup yields CDR1 KGHSH and CDR2 LQKENI. Trimming stripped 3 bases from V and 2 bases from J, with 19 bases between. This CDR3 spans 17 amino acids. The CDR3 sequence: CASSPRQGPNLNYGYTF. The CDR3 DNA follows: TGTGCCAGCTCACCCCGCCAGGGACCAAACCTCAACTATGGCTACACCTTC. The full variable domain, completed using reference TRBV18 and TRBJ1-2, is NAGVMQNPRHLVRRRGQEARLRCSPMKGHSHVYWYRQLPEEGLKFMVYLQKENIIDESGMPKERFSAEFPKEGPSILRIQQVVRGDSAAYFCASSPRQGPNLNYGYTFGSGTRLTVV.

The V and J genes are TRBV5-4 and TRBJ1-6; 8 bases agree with TRBD1. The CDR3 covers 13 residues. Germline V gene data show CDR1 as SGHNT and CDR2 as YYREEE (reference sequence). V gave up 3 bases and J gave up 11 bases; unmatched junction bases: 4. CDR3 DNA: TGTGCCAGCAGCTCGGACAGGGTTGCACCCCTCCACTTT. Translation: CASSSDRVAPLHF.

The rearrangement joins TRBV5-1 to TRBJ1-6; D is perhaps TRBD1 (5 bases). The germline V gene encodes CDR1 SGHRS and CDR2 YFSETQ. The ends were cut back, 4 bases at V and 5 bases at J, with 13 bases in the middle. This CDR3 comprises 15 residues. The CDR3 DNA reads TGCGCCAGCAGCGGGACGGATTTTGATAATTCACCCCTCCACTTT. Translation gives CASSGTDFDNSPLHF. Looking up the rest from reference TRBV5-1 and TRBJ1-6 gives the full variable domain: KAGVTQTPRYLIKTRGQQVTLSCSPISGHRSVSWYQQTPGQGLQFLFEYFSETQRNKGNFPGRFSGRQFSNSRSEMNVSTLELGDSALYLCASSGTDFDNSPLHFGNGTRLTVT.

This chain joins TRBV5-4 and TRBJ1-3; unclear D gene. Germline V gene lookup returns CDR1 SGHNT and CDR2 YYREEE (reference sequence). This CDR3 contains 15 residues. Trimming shortened V by 0 bases and J by 0 bases, and 7 bases separated the two germline ends. The CDR3 is CASSLGPYSGNTIYF. CDR3 bases: TGTGCCAGCAGCTTGGGTCCATACTCTGGAAACACCATATATTTT.

The chain couples TRBV4-3 to TRBJ2-7; 10 nucleotides line up with TRBD1. Germline CDR1 LGHNA, CDR2 YSLEER. The CDR3 loop spans 13 amino acids. Unmatched junction bases numbered 3, after V lost 4 bases and J lost 6 bases. The CDR3 reads CASSLRTGGEQYF. The CDR3 nucleotides read TGCGCCAGCAGCCTCAGGACAGGGGGCGAGCAGTACTTC.

V gene TRBV5-4 combines with J gene TRBJ2-1; 13 bases line up with TRBD2. J was trimmed by 3 bases and V by 4 bases; bases with no gene match: 4. Germline values: CDR1 SGHNT, CDR2 YYREEE (reference sequence). The CDR3 extends over 16 amino acids. The CDR3 nucleotides are TGTGCCAGCAGCCGTGGACTAGCGGGAGACTACAATGAGCAGTTCTTC. Protein sequence: CASSRGLAGDYNEQFF. Together with reference TRBV5-4 and TRBJ2-1, the CDR3 gives the full variable domain: ETGVTQSPTHLIKTRGQQVTLRCSSQSGHNTVSWYQQALGQGPQFIFQYYREEENGRGNFPPRFSGLQFPNYSSELNVNALELDDSALYLCASSRGLAGDYNEQFFGPGTRLTVL.

This clone was recorded a few times. This sequence joins TRBV19 and TRBJ1-5, with 7 bases identical to TRBD1. The J segment lost 4 bases and the V segment lost 7 bases, leaving 7 bases of the junction unmatched. From germline, CDR1 is LNHDA and CDR2 SQIVND (reference sequence). CDR3 length: 14 amino acids. The CDR3 sequence is CASTPSGQNQPQHF. CDR3 bases: TGTGCCAGTACCCCATCGGGACAGAATCAGCCCCAGCATTTT.

This clone came up a few times. V and J are TRBV7-2 and TRBJ1-2, with D maybe TRBD1 (5 bases). Trimming shortened V by 6 bases and J by 4 bases, and 9 bases separated the two germline ends. This CDR3 is 12 amino acids long. In germline, CDR1 is SGHTA, CDR2 FQGNSA. CDR3 region: CASSQQVYGYTF. The CDR3 DNA reads as TGTGCCAGCAGTCAACAGGTCTATGGCTACACCTTC.

The table lists this clone with a few counts. One junction end does not reproduce the germline sequence, and a read error may be involved. V is TRBV5-4 and J is TRBJ1-2, with a possible D match to TRBD1 (5 bases). This CDR3 contains 13 residues. The germline V gene has CDR1 SGHNT and CDR2 YYREEE (reference sequence). CDR3 protein: CASSLDTNYGYTF. The CDR3, as DNA: TGTGCCAGCAGTTTGGACACGAACTATGGCTACACCTTC.

This clone turned up a few times. J is TRBJ1-2 and V is TRBV5-4; unclear D gene. V was pared by 4 bases and J by 5 bases, with 9 bases between. Looked up from germline, CDR1 is SGHNT and CDR2 is YYREEE (reference sequence). CDR3 length equals 12 residues. DNA for the CDR3: TGTGCCAGCAGCACGGGGTTTTATGGCTACACCTTC. Its protein product is CASSTGFYGYTF.

This clone was seen a few times. The genes are TRBV7-2 and TRBJ2-7; the D gene is possibly TRBD2 (6 bases). The V gene lost 1 base and the J gene lost 0 bases, with 10 bases spanning the gap. The CDR3 is made up of 15 amino acids. Per germline, CDR1 SGHTA and CDR2 FQGNSA. The CDR3: CASSLVGGSSYEQYF. As DNA, the CDR3 is TGTGCCAGCAGCTTAGTCGGGGGTAGCTCCTACGAGCAGTACTTC.

The rearrangement uses TRBV30 and TRBJ1-2; TRBD1 matches at 7 bases. Looked up from germline, CDR1 is GTSNPN and CDR2 is SVGIG (reference sequence). V lost 4 bases and J lost 8; bases outside the gene matches: 7. The CDR3 spans 12 residues. The chain's CDR3 is CAWTTGAGGYTF. The CDR3 region has the DNA TGTGCCTGGACTACAGGGGCAGGCGGCTACACCTTC.

The chain employs TRBV6-1 and TRBJ1-2; unclear D gene. Germline V gives CDR1 MNHNS, CDR2 SASEGT. The CDR3 is 13 amino acids. V was shortened by 0 bases and J by 4 bases, with 6 bases between the two germline ends. The CDR3 loop reads CASSEAGGYGYTF. CDR3 coding DNA: TGTGCCAGCAGTGAAGCAGGAGGCTATGGCTACACCTTC.

The rearrangement uses TRBV7-2 and TRBJ2-7; D call uncertain. V was trimmed by 3 bases and J by 0 bases, leaving 6 bases between them. The CDR3 extends over 13 amino acids. Germline CDR1 and CDR2: SGHTA and FQGNSA. CDR3: CASSFRFSYEQYF. The CDR3 coding sequence is TGTGCCAGCAGCTTTAGGTTCTCCTACGAGCAGTACTTC. Combining the CDR3 with reference TRBV7-2 and TRBJ2-7 gives the whole variable domain GAGVSQSPSNKVTEKGKDVELRCDPISGHTALYWYRQSLGQGLEFLIYFQGNSAPDKSGLPSDRFSAERTGGSVSTLTIQRTQQEDSAVYLCASSFRFSYEQYFGPGTRLTVT.

The chain recombines TRBV18 with TRBJ1-1, with D uncertain. V was shortened by 2 bases and J by 0 bases, with 4 bases between the two germline ends. The length of the CDR3 is 13 residues. From germline, CDR1 is KGHSH and CDR2 LQKENI. The CDR3 loop is CASSPGLNTEAFF. The CDR3 DNA is TGTGCCAGCTCACCAGGGTTGAACACTGAAGCTTTCTTT.

The V gene is TRBV30, the J gene TRBJ1-2, with D maybe TRBD1 (5 bases). The V and J ends lost 0 bases and 2 bases respectively, with 10 bases between them. The CDR3 runs 14 residues. Per germline, CDR1 GTSNPN and CDR2 SVGIG (reference sequence). CDR3 amino acids: CAWSVQVTNYGYTF. Written as DNA, the CDR3 is TGTGCCTGGAGTGTACAGGTTACGAACTATGGCTACACCTTC.

The V call is TRBV28, the J call TRBJ2-7, with D perhaps given as TRBD1 or TRBD2 (5 bases each). The germline CDR1 and CDR2 sequences are MDHEN and SYDVKM. Trimming took off 2 bases at V and 1 base at J, with 9 bases between the two ends. The CDR3 has 14 residues. This CDR3 reads CASSLRGPSYEQYF. CDR3 DNA sequence: TGTGCCAGCAGTTTAAGGGGACCTTCCTACGAGCAGTACTTC.

A few counts support this clone. The V and J genes are TRBV30 and TRBJ1-2; D is unclear. Trimming cost V 5 bases and J 0 bases, with 7 bases left between them. This CDR3 spans 12 amino acids. The germline V gene encodes CDR1 GTSNPN and CDR2 SVGIG (reference sequence). CDR3 protein: CAWEKTNYGYTF. The CDR3 DNA reads TGTGCCTGGGAAAAAACTAACTATGGCTACACCTTC.